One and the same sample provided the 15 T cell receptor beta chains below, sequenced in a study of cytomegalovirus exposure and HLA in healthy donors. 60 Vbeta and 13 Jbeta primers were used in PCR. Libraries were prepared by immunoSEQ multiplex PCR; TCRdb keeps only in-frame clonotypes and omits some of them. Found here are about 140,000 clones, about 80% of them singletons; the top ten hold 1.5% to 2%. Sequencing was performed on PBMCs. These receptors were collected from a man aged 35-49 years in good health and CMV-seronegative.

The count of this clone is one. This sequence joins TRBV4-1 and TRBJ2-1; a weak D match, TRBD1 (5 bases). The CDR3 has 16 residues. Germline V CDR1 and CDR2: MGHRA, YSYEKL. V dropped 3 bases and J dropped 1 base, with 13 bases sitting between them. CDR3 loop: CASSQFQGQSYNEQFF. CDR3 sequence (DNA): TGCGCCAGCAGCCAGTTTCAGGGCCAGTCCTACAATGAGCAGTTCTTC.

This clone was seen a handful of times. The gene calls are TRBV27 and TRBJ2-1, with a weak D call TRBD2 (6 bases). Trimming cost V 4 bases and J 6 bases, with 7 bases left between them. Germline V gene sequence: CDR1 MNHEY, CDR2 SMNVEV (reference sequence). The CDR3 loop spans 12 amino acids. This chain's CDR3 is CASSSEGNEQFF. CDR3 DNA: TGTGCCAGCAGTTCGGAGGGCAATGAGCAGTTCTTC.

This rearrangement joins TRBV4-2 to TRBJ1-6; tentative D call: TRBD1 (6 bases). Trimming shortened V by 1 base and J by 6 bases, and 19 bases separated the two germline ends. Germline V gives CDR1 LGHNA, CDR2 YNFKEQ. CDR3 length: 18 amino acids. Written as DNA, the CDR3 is TGTGCCAGCAGCCAAGCAGTAACAGGGTTGGGCTCTAATTCACCCCTCCACTTT. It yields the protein CASSQAVTGLGSNSPLHF.

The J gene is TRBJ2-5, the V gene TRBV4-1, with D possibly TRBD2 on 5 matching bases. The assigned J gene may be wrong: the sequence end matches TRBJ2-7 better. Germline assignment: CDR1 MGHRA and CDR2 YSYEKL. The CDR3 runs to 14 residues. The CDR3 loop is CASSQVAFDYEQYF. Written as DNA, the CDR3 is TGCGCCAGCAGCCAAGTAGCGTTCGACTACGAGCAGTACTTC.

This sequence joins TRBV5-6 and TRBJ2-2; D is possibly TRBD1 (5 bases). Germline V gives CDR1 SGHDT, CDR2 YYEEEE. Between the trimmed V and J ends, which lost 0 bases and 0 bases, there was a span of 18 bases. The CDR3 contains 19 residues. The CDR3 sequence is CASSLDGRVEYANTGELFF. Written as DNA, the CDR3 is TGTGCCAGCAGCTTGGATGGCAGGGTGGAGTACGCGAACACCGGGGAGCTGTTTTTT.

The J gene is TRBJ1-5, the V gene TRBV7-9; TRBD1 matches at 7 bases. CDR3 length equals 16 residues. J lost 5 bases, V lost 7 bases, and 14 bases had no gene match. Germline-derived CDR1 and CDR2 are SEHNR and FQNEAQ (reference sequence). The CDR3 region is CASTLGSGRGDQPQHF. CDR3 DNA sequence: TGTGCCAGCACCCTAGGGTCCGGCAGGGGGGATCAGCCCCAGCATTTT.

The CDR3 region is CASSLVQQGADTEAFF. The CDR3 region has the DNA TGTGCCAGCAGCTTAGTCCAACAGGGGGCAGACACTGAAGCTTTCTTT. V and J are TRBV11-3 and TRBJ1-1; 9 nucleotides agree with TRBD1. The CDR3 covers 16 residues. The V gene's germline CDR1 is SGHNT and CDR2 YENEEA. J gave up 3 bases and V 1 base, and 6 bases lay outside the gene matches.

The CDR3 region is CASSLVGLASDTQYF. For the CDR3, the DNA is TGTGCCAGCAGCTTAGTGGGACTAGCATCAGATACGCAGTATTTT. The V call is TRBV11-2, the J call TRBJ2-3; 9 nucleotides agree with TRBD2. CDR1 is SGHAT and CDR2 is FQNNGV in the germline V gene. With 1 base clipped from V and 4 bases from J, the junction kept 3 bases outside the gene matches. This CDR3 region has 15 residues.

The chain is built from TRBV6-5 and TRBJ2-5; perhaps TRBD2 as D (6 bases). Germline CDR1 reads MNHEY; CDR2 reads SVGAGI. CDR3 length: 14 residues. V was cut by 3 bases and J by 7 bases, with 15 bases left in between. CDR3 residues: CASSYSGLLGTQYF. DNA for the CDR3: TGTGCCAGCAGTTATTCGGGACTCCTAGGGACCCAGTACTTC.

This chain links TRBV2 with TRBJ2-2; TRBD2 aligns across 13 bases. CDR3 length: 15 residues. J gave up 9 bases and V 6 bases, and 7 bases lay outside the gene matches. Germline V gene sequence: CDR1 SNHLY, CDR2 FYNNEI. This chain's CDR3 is CASSLTSGGAWELFF. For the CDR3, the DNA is TGTGCCAGCAGCCTAACTAGCGGGGGGGCTTGGGAGCTGTTTTTT. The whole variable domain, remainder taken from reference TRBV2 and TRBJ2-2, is EPEVTQTPSHQVTQMGQEVILRCVPISNHLYFYWYRQILGQKVEFLVSFYNNEISEKSEIFDDQFSVERPDGSNFTLKIRSTKLEDSAMYFCASSLTSGGAWELFFGEGSRLTVL.

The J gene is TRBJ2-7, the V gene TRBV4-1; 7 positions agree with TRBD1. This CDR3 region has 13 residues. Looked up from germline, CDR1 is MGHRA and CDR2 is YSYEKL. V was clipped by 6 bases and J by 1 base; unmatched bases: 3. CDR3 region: CASSQTGSYEQYF. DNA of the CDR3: TGCGCCAGCAGTCAGACAGGGTCCTACGAGCAGTACTTC.

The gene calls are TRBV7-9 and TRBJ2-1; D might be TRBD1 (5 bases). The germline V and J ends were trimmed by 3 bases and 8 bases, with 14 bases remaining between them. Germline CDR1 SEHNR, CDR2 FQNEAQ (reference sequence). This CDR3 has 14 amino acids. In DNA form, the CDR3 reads TGTGCCAGCAGCTTTGACAGTTCTTTCGATGAGCAGTTCTTC. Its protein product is CASSFDSSFDEQFF.

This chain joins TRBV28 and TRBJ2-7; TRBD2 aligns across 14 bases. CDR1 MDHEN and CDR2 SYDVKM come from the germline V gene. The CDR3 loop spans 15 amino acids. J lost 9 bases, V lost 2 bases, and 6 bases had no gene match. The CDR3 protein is CASSLRLAGGGVQYF. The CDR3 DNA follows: TGTGCCAGCAGTTTAAGACTAGCGGGAGGGGGAGTGCAGTACTTC.

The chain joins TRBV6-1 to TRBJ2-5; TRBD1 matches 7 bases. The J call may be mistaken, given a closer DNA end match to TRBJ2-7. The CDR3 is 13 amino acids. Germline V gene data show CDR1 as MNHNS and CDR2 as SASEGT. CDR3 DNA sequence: TGTGCCAGCAGTGGTTACAGGGGTTACGAGCAGTACTTC. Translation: CASSGYRGYEQYF.

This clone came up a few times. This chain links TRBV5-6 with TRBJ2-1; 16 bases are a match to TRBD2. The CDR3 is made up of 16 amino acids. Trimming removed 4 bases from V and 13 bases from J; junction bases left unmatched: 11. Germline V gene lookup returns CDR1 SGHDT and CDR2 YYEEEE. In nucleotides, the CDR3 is TGTGCCAGCAGCGCACCGGGACTAGCGGGAGGGCCCTTTCAGTTCTTC. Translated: CASSAPGLAGGPFQFF.